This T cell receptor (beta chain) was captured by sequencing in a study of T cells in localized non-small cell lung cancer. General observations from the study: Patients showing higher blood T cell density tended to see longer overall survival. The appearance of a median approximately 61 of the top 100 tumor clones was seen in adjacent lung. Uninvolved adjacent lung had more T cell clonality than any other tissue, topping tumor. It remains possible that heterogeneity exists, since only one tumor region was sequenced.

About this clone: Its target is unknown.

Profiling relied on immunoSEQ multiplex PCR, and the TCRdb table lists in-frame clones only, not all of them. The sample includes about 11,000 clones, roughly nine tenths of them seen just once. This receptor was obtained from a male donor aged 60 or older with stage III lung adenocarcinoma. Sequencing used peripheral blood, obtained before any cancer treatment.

This CDR3 reads CATGLAGYNEQFF. CDR3 DNA: TGTGCCACCGGACTAGCTGGGTACAATGAGCAGTTCTTC. This chain connects TRBV15 to TRBJ2-1; TRBD2 aligns across 8 bases. CDR1 is LNHNV and CDR2 is YYDKDF in the germline V gene (reference sequence). J was trimmed by 4 bases and V by 8 bases; bases with no gene match: 4. The CDR3 length is 13 residues.